The 24 T cell receptor beta chains below all came from one sample that was sequenced in a study of OX40 agonist ivuxolimab in advanced cancers. The data were produced by immunoSEQ multiplex PCR, yet TCRdb's version contains in-frame clones alone and is incomplete. The sample records around 78,000 clones, approximately 81% being singletons. Sequencing was performed on CD4+ or CD8+ T cells sorted from blood, taken in a trial of the OX40 agonist ivuxolimab. Receptor source: an adult with an advanced solid tumor such as melanoma, head and neck, liver or kidney cancer.

This clone appeared once. This chain links TRBV2 with TRBJ2-7; possible D gene TRBD2, 6 bases. The germline V gene has CDR1 SNHLY and CDR2 FYNNEI. The length of the CDR3 is 14 residues. V lost 1 base to trimming and J lost 3 bases, with 10 bases between them. This chain's CDR3 is CASSEGGRNYEQYF. In DNA, the CDR3 is TGTGCCAGCAGTGAAGGAGGGAGGAACTACGAGCAGTACTTC.

CDR3 sequence (DNA): TGTGCCAGCAGCTCAAGGGCAGACAATGAGCAGTTCTTC. It is translated as CASSSRADNEQFF. V usage is TRBV9 and J usage is TRBJ2-1; the D is unclear. V lost 4 bases and J lost 5, with 10 bases in between. Germline V lookup: CDR1 SGDLS, CDR2 YYNGEE. The CDR3 is made up of 13 amino acids.

V gene TRBV19 combines with J gene TRBJ1-5, with D unclear. V lost 5 bases and J lost 3, with 14 bases in between. CDR1 and CDR2 (germline): LNHDA, SQIVND (reference sequence). The CDR3 spans 15 residues. CDR3 in DNA: TGTGCCAGTAGTTCCTCCCCACGTCCCAATCAGCCCCAGCATTTT. Translating it yields CASSSSPRPNQPQHF.

The sample holds one count of this clone. The CDR3 sequence: CASSLASGGGEAFF. As DNA, the CDR3 is TGTGCCAGCAGCTTAGCGAGTGGTGGGGGAGAAGCTTTCTTT. The chain couples TRBV7-6 to TRBJ1-1, with D perhaps TRBD1 (5 bases). Germline CDR1 is SGHVS and CDR2 is FNYEAQ. This CDR3 is built from 14 residues. Trimming pared 0 bases from V and 8 bases from J, leaving 13 bases between.

This clone was seen only once. The V gene is TRBV11-3, the J gene TRBJ1-1; D is uncertain. This CDR3 is 14 amino acids long. V gave up 4 bases and J gave up 5 bases, with 14 bases separating them. CDR1 and CDR2 (germline): SGHNT, YENEEA. CDR3 nucleotides: TGTGCCAGCAGCTCAGGAGGAGGTCGGACTGAAGCTTTCTTT. Amino acid sequence: CASSSGGGRTEAFF.

V and J are TRBV5-6 and TRBJ1-6; 7 nucleotides agree with TRBD1. CDR1 is SGHDT and CDR2 is YYEEEE in the germline V gene. Trimming removed 2 bases from V and 8 bases from J; junction bases left unmatched: 7. The CDR3 consists of 15 residues. CDR3 amino acids: CASSFYDRDDSPLHF. The DNA of the CDR3 is TGTGCCAGCAGCTTCTACGACAGGGACGATTCACCCCTCCACTTT. The variable domain in full, with the rest retrieved from reference TRBV5-6 and TRBJ1-6, is DAGVTQSPTHLIKTRGQQVTLRCSPKSGHDTVSWYQQALGQGPQFIFQYYEEEERQRGNFPDRFSGHQFPNYSSELNVNALLLGDSALYLCASSFYDRDDSPLHFGNGTRLTVT.

The chain recombines TRBV11-3 with TRBJ2-1; no definite D call. The CDR3 is 14 residues long. V lost 5 bases and J 4 bases, leaving 12 bases between the germline ends. CDR1 is SGHNT, CDR2 YENEEA, per germline. The CDR3 sequence is CASSMRYGYNEQFF. CDR3 in DNA: TGTGCCAGCAGCATGCGGTATGGTTACAATGAGCAGTTCTTC.

This chain uses TRBV7-3 with TRBJ2-2, with TRBD2 matching over 8 bases. J was trimmed by 6 bases and V by 5 bases; bases with no gene match: 11. Germline V gene lookup returns CDR1 SGHTA and CDR2 FQGTGA. The CDR3 contains 16 residues. The chain's CDR3 is CASSTSGTRVPGELFF. CDR3 coding DNA: TGTGCCAGCAGCACGTCCGGGACTAGGGTTCCCGGGGAGCTGTTTTTT.

The CDR3 sequence: CATSRVGGFETQYF. The CDR3 DNA reads TGTGCCACCAGCAGAGTTGGCGGTTTTGAGACCCAGTACTTC. The genes are TRBV15 and TRBJ2-5, with unresolved D. CDR1 is LNHNV, CDR2 YYDKDF, per germline (reference sequence). The CDR3 spans 14 residues. Trimming left V 1 base short and J 5 bases short, with 11 bases between. Together with reference TRBV15 and TRBJ2-5, the CDR3 gives the full variable domain: DAMVIQNPRYQVTQFGKPVTLSCSQTLNHNVMYWYQQKSSQAPKLLFHYYDKDFNNEADTPDNFQSRRPNTSFCFLDIRSPGLGDTAMYLCATSRVGGFETQYFGPGTRLLVL.

The V and J genes are TRBV5-3 and TRBJ2-1, with D uncertain. TRBV5-3 has ORF status, its function being uncertain. V lost 4 bases to trimming and J lost 6 bases, with 17 bases between them. The CDR3 is 15 amino acids. The CDR3 DNA reads TGTGCCAGAAGCCCCCTAATGAACAGACTCAATGAGCAGTTCTTC. This sequence encodes CARSPLMNRLNEQFF.

This chain joins TRBV28 and TRBJ1-1; no definite D call. The V gene lost 9 bases and the J gene lost 3 bases, with 11 bases spanning the gap. Germline assignment: CDR1 MDHEN and CDR2 SYDVKM. The CDR3 is made up of 12 amino acids. The CDR3 region is CASLGRYTEAFF. The CDR3 DNA is TGTGCCAGTCTTGGGCGATACACTGAAGCTTTCTTT.

The rearrangement links TRBV6-5 to TRBJ2-3; D not resolved. The germline V gene encodes CDR1 MNHEY and CDR2 SVGAGI. The V gene lost 1 base and the J gene lost 5 bases, with 16 bases spanning the gap. There are 16 residues in the CDR3. For the CDR3, the DNA is TGTGCCAGCAGTTACTTGGCGTCTCTTAGAAGAGATACGCAGTATTTT. Translating it yields CASSYLASLRRDTQYF.

The CDR3 reads CASSYLIVPLENTIYF. DNA for the CDR3: TGTGCCAGCAGTTACCTGATCGTACCTCTGGAAAACACCATATATTTT. V is TRBV6-5 and J is TRBJ1-3; no clear D gene. V was clipped by 2 bases and J by 6 bases, with 17 bases between them. In germline, CDR1 is MNHEY, CDR2 SVGAGI. This CDR3 is 16 amino acids long.

This chain joins TRBV30 and TRBJ2-3, with 13 bases fitting TRBD2. This CDR3 region has 15 residues. V shed 5 bases and J 3 bases; nucleotides not matched to a gene: 5. Germline loops: CDR1 GTSNPN, CDR2 SVGIG (reference sequence). The CDR3 sequence is CAWAEGLAGTDTQYF. CDR3 nucleotides: TGTGCCTGGGCTGAGGGACTAGCGGGAACAGATACGCAGTATTTT.

In its sample, this clone was seen once. A far bigger clonotype differs at one base, so this is likely a read error. Other DNA sequences of this sample code for an identical CDR3. The chain combines TRBV7-8 with TRBJ2-7; D unclear. Germline CDR1 is SGHVS and CDR2 is FQNEAQ. The ends were cut back, 3 bases at V and 4 bases at J, with 4 bases in the middle. The CDR3 covers 11 residues. The CDR3 protein is CASSFLYEQYF. The CDR3 nucleotides read TGTGCCAGCAGCTTCCTTTACGAGCAGTACTTC.

The CDR3 nucleotides read TGTGCCAGCAGCCGCTACCGGGACAGGGGGACCGGGGAGCTGTTTTTT. Protein sequence: CASSRYRDRGTGELFF. The rearrangement joins TRBV11-2 to TRBJ2-2; TRBD1 agrees at 11 bases. V lost 5 bases and J lost 5; bases outside the gene matches: 7. The V gene's germline CDR1 is SGHAT and CDR2 FQNNGV. The CDR3 is made up of 16 amino acids.

V gene TRBV21-1 combines with J gene TRBJ2-4; TRBD2, the table's D call, lacks a check against the DNA. TRBV21-1 is assigned pseudogene status. The CDR3 has 17 residues. The CDR3 sequence: CASSPSEGPLAKNIQYF. Here the CDR3 DNA reads TGTGCCAGCAGCCCTTCGGAGGGGCCCCTAGCCAAAAACATTCAGTACTTC.

The chain employs TRBV7-9 and TRBJ2-1, with D uncertain. The germline CDR1 and CDR2 sequences are SEHNR and FQNEAQ (reference sequence). The ends were cut back, 5 bases at V and 0 bases at J, with 11 bases in the middle. The CDR3 is 15 amino acids. Written as DNA, the CDR3 is TGTGCCAGCAGCCTTTCGGCACGCTCCTACAATGAGCAGTTCTTC. The encoded protein is CASSLSARSYNEQFF.

This rearrangement joins TRBV4-3 to TRBJ1-6; D gene unclear. The ends were cut back, 4 bases at V and 7 bases at J, with 14 bases in the middle. This CDR3 comprises 15 residues. The germline CDR1 and CDR2 sequences are LGHNA and YSLEER. The CDR3: CASSRQTVGNSPLHF. DNA for the CDR3: TGCGCCAGCAGCCGGCAGACCGTTGGGAATTCACCCCTCCACTTT.

This chain uses TRBV4-1 with TRBJ2-6, with D possibly being TRBD2 (8 bases). Per germline, CDR1 MGHRA and CDR2 YSYEKL. The length of the CDR3 is 21 residues. V lost 1 base to trimming and J lost 0 bases, with 22 bases between them. The CDR3 nucleotides read TGCGCCAGCAGCCAAGCCCCGGGAGGGCAGGGGGTACCCTCTGGGGCCAACGTCCTGACTTTC. It specifies CASSQAPGGQGVPSGANVLTF.

V gene TRBV19 combines with J gene TRBJ2-1; perhaps TRBD2 as D (5 bases). CDR3 size: 15 residues. The germline gives CDR1 LNHDA, CDR2 SQIVND (reference sequence). Trimming left V 3 bases short and J 4 bases short, with 13 bases between. DNA of the CDR3: TGTGCCAGTAGTATGCCCAGCGGCGCATACAATGAGCAGTTCTTC. This encodes CASSMPSGAYNEQFF. Combining the CDR3 with reference TRBV19 and TRBJ2-1 gives the whole variable domain DGGITQSPKYLFRKEGQNVTLSCEQNLNHDAMYWYRQDPGQGLRLIYYSQIVNDFQKGDIAEGYSVSREKKESFPLTVTSAQKNPTAFYLCASSMPSGAYNEQFFGPGTRLTVL.

The chain combines TRBV11-2 with TRBJ2-1; 10 bases agree with TRBD1. Losses at the gene ends were 1 base for V and 6 bases for J; bases not matched to a gene: 12. Germline CDR1 SGHAT, CDR2 FQNNGV. The CDR3 is 18 amino acids. For the CDR3, the DNA is TGTGCCAGCAGCTTAGGATCGACAGGGGGCATTCAGGGCAATGAGCAGTTCTTC. This gives the protein CASSLGSTGGIQGNEQFF.

This clone was seen only once. This sequence joins TRBV11-2 and TRBJ2-1, with 13 nucleotides matching TRBD2. The J segment lost 5 bases and the V segment lost 6 bases, leaving 7 bases of the junction unmatched. This CDR3 is 16 amino acids long. Germline V gene data show CDR1 as SGHAT and CDR2 as FQNNGV. The chain's CDR3 is CASRQLAGGPNNEQFF. CDR3 nucleotide sequence: TGTGCCAGCAGACAACTAGCGGGGGGGCCTAACAATGAGCAGTTCTTC.

This chain joins TRBV29-1 and TRBJ2-5; 12 positions agree with TRBD2. Per germline, CDR1 SQVTM and CDR2 ANQGSEA. The CDR3 is made up of 15 amino acids. J gave up 1 base and V 4 bases, and 4 bases lay outside the gene matches. The CDR3 loop is CSVASGGGLQETQYF. DNA for the CDR3: TGCAGCGTTGCTAGCGGGGGGGGTCTCCAAGAGACCCAGTACTTC.